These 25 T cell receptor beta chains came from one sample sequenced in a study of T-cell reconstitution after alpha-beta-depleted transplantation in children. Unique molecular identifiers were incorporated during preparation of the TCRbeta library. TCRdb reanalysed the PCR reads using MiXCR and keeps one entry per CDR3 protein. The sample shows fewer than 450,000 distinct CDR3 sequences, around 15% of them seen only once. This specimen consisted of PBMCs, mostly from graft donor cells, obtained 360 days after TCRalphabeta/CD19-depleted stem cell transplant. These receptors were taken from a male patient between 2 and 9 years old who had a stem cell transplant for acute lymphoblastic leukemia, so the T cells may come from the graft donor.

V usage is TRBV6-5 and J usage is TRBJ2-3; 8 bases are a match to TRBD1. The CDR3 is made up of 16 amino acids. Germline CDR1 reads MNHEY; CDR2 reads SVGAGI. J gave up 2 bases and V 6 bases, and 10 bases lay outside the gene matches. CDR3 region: CASRTQGQENTDTQYF. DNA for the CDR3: TGTGCCAGCAGAACTCAGGGACAGGAGAACACAGATACGCAGTATTTT.

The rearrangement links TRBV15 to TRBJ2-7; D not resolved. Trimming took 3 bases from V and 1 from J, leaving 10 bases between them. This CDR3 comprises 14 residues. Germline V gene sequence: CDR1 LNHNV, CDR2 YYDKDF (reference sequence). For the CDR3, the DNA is TGTGCCACCAGCAGCAGAATGGGGTCCTACGAGCAGTACTTC. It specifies CATSSRMGSYEQYF. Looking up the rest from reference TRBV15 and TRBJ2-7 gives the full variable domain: DAMVIQNPRYQVTQFGKPVTLSCSQTLNHNVMYWYQQKSSQAPKLLFHYYDKDFNNEADTPDNFQSRRPNTSFCFLDIRSPGLGDTAMYLCATSSRMGSYEQYFGPGTRLTVT.

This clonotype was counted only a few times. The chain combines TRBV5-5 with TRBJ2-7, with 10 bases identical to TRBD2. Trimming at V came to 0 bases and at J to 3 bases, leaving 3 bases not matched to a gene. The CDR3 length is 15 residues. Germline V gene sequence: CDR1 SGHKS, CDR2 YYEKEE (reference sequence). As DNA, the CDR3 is TGTGCCAGCAGCTTGGAACTAGCGGGGATCTACGAGCAGTACTTC. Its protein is CASSLELAGIYEQYF.

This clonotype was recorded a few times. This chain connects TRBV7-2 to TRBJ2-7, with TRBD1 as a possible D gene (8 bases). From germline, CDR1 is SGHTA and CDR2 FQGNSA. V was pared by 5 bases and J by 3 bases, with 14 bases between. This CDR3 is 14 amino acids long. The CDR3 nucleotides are TGTGCCAGCAGCCCGACAGGGGAGGGCTACGAGCAGTACTTC. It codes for CASSPTGEGYEQYF.

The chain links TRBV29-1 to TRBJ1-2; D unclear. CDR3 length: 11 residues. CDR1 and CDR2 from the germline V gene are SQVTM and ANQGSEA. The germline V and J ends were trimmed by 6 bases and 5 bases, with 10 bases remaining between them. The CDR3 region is CSVGGNYGYTF. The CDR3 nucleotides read TGCAGCGTGGGAGGGAATTATGGCTACACCTTC.

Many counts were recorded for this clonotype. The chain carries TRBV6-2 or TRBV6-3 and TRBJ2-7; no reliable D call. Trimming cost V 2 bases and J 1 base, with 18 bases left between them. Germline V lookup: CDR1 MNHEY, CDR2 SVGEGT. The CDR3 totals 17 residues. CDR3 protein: CASSYSDLRLRSYEQYF. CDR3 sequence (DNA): TGTGCCAGCAGTTACAGCGACTTACGGTTAAGGTCCTACGAGCAGTACTTC.

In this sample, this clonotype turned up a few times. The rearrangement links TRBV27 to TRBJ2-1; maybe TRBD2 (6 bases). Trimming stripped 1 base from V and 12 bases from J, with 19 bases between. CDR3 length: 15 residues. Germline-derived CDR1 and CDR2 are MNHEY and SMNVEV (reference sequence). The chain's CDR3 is CASSLFFGRSFGQFF. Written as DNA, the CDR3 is TGTGCCAGCAGTTTATTCTTCGGGAGATCATTCGGGCAGTTCTTC.

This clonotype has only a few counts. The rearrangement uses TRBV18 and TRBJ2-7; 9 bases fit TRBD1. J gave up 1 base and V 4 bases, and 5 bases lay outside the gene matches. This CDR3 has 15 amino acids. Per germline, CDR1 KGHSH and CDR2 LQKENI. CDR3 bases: TGTGCCAGCTCACGCTCCGGGACAGGGTCCTACGAGCAGTACTTC. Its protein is CASSRSGTGSYEQYF.

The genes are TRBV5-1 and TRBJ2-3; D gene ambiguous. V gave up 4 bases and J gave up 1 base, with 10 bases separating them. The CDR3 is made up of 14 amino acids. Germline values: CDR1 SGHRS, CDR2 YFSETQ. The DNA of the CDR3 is TGCGCCAGCAGCCCCGGAGAGGGCACAGATACGCAGTATTTT. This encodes CASSPGEGTDTQYF.

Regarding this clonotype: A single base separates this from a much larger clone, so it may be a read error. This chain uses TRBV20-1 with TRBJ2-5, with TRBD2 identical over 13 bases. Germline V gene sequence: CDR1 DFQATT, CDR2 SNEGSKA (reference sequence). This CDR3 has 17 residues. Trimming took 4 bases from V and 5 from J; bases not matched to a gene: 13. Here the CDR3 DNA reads TGCAGTGCTACACTGGGACTAGCGGGAACAAGTATGGAGACCCAGTACTTC. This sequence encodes CSATLGLAGTSMETQYF.

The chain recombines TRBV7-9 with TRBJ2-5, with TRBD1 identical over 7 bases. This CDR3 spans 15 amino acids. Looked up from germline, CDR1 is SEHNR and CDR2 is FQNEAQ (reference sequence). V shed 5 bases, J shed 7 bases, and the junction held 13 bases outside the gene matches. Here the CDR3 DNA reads TGTGCCAGCAGCACTTACAGGGGTTTTGAGGGGACCCAGTACTTC. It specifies CASSTYRGFEGTQYF.

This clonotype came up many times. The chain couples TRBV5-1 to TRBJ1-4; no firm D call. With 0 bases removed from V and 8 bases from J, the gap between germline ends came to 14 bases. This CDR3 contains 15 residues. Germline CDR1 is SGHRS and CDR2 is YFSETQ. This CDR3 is CASSLVRSGQEKLFF. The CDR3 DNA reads TGCGCCAGCAGCTTGGTCAGGAGCGGTCAGGAAAAACTGTTTTTT.

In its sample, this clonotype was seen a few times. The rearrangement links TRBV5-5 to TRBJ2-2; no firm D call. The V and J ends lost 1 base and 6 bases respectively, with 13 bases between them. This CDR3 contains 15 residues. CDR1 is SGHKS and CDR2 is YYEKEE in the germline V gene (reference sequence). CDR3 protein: CASSLTPGSAGELFF. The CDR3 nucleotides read TGTGCCAGCAGCTTGACCCCAGGATCCGCCGGGGAGCTGTTTTTT.

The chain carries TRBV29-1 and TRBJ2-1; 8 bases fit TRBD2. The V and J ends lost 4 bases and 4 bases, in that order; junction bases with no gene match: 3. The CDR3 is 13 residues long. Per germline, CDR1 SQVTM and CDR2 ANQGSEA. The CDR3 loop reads CSVARGVYNEQFF. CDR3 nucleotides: TGCAGCGTTGCGCGGGGGGTGTACAATGAGCAGTTCTTC.

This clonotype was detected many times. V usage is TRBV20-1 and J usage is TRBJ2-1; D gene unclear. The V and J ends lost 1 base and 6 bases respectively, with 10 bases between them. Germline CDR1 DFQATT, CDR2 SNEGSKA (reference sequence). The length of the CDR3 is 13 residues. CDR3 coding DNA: TGCAGTGCTAGAGGGCCATCCGGCAATGAGCAGTTCTTC. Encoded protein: CSARGPSGNEQFF.

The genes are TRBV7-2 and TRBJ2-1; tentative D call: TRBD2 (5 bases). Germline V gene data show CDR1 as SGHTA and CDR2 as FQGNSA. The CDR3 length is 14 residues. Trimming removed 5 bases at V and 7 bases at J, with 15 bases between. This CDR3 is CASSLHPGRNEQFF. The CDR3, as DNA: TGTGCCAGCAGCCTCCACCCGGGAAGGAATGAGCAGTTCTTC.

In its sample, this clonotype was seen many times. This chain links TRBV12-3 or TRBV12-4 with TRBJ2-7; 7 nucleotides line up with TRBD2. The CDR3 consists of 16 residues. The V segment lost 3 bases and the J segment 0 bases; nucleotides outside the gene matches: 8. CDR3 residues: CASSFGLVGISYEQYF. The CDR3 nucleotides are TGTGCCAGCAGTTTCGGACTAGTCGGAATCTCCTACGAGCAGTACTTC.

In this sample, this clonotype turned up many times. The CDR3 protein is CASSFGGQLNTEAFF. The CDR3 bases are TGTGCCAGCAGTTTCGGCGGACAGCTGAACACTGAAGCTTTCTTT. The V gene is TRBV12-3 or TRBV12-4, the J gene TRBJ1-1; TRBD1 is a possible D gene (6 bases). V was shortened by 3 bases and J by 0 bases, with 11 bases between the two germline ends. CDR3 length: 15 amino acids.

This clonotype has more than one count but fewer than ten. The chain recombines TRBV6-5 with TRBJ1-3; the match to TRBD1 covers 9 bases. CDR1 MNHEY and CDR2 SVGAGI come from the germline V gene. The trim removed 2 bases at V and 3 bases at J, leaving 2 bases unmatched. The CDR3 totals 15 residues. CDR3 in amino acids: CASSYGTGSGNTIYF. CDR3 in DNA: TGTGCCAGCAGTTACGGGACAGGGAGTGGAAACACCATATATTTT.

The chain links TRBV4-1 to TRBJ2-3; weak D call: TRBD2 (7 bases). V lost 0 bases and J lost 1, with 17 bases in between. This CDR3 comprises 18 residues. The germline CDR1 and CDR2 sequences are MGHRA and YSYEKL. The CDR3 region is CASSQDGGGAPGTDTQYF. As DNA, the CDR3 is TGCGCCAGCAGCCAAGATGGAGGGGGGGCACCAGGCACAGATACGCAGTATTTT.

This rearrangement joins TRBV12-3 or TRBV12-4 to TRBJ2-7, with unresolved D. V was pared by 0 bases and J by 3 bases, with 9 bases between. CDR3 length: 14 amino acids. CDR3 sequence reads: CASSLAGWNYEQYF. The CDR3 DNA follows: TGTGCCAGCAGTTTAGCCGGTTGGAACTACGAGCAGTACTTC.

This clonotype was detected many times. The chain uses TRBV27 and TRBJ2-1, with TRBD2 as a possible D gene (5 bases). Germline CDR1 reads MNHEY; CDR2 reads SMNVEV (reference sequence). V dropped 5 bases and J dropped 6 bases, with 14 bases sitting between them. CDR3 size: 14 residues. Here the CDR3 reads CASSSPGLINEQFF. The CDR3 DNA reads TGTGCCAGCAGTAGCCCCGGACTGATCAATGAGCAGTTCTTC.

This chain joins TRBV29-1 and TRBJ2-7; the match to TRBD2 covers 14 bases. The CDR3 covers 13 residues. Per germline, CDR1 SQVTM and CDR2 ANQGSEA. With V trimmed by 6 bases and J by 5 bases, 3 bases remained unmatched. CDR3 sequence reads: CSVRLAGGHEQYF. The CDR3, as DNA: TGCAGCGTCCGACTAGCGGGAGGGCACGAGCAGTACTTC.

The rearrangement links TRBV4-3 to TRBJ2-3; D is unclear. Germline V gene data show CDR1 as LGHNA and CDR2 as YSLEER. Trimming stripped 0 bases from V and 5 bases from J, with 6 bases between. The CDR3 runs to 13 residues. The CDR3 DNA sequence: TGCGCCAGCAGCCAAGAGGCGAGAGATACGCAGTATTTT. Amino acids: CASSQEARDTQYF.

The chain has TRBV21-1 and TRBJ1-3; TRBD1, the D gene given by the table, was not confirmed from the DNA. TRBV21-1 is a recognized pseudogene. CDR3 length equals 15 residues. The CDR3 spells CASDCGWGVRNTIYF. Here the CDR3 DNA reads TGTGCCAGCGACTGTGGATGGGGGGTGAGAAACACCATATATTTT.